This TCR beta chain was observed in a study of PD-1 blockade in mismatch repair-deficient tumors. Across the whole study: Patients had over ten mismatch repair-deficient cancer types and were previously treated and progressing.

All patients were mismatch repair deficient, assessed by either PCR or immunohistochemistry. A few pembrolizumab responders had their TCRs sequenced. Sequencing used immunoSEQ multiplex PCR; TCRdb keeps in-frame clones, though not all of them. This table holds tens of thousands of clones, about 80% found once. On this clone: Its matching antigen is unknown.

Study conclusions and caveats: Tumor-resident clones, often undetectable pretreatment in blood, expanded then contracted after pembrolizumab.

This material consisted of peripheral blood, taken 4 weeks after starting pembrolizumab. The source of this sequence is an adult with mismatch repair-deficient cancer.

The CDR3 spells CASSQKLATSTDTQYF. DNA for the CDR3: TGCGCCAGCAGCCAGAAACTAGCGACTAGCACAGATACGCAGTATTTT. V usage is TRBV4-1 and J usage is TRBJ2-3; 7 positions agree with TRBD2. This CDR3 region has 16 residues. V was clipped by 3 bases and J by 0 bases; unmatched bases: 6. Germline V CDR1 and CDR2: MGHRA, YSYEKL.